These 26 T cell receptor beta chains share one sample of origin, sequenced in a study of T cell repertoires in cytomegalovirus infection. TCRdb analysed the reads with MiXCR anew, one entry per CDR3 protein. The table lists approximately 500,000 distinct CDR3 sequences, 11% of them singletons. Input material: PBMCs. The origin of the receptors is a human donor in good health (CMV status not recorded). Some clones in this sample may be carry-over from other donors' samples.

The chain uses TRBV19 and TRBJ1-1; TRBD1 might be the D (5 bases). V lost 4 bases and J 5 bases, leaving 20 bases between the germline ends. CDR1 is LNHDA, CDR2 SQIVND, per germline (reference sequence). The CDR3 loop spans 16 amino acids. The CDR3 loop is CASSTGEGWKRTEAFF. The CDR3 DNA reads TGTGCCAGTAGTACCGGGGAGGGGTGGAAAAGGACTGAAGCTTTCTTT.

The chain couples TRBV13 to TRBJ2-5; D possibly corresponds to TRBD1 (5 bases). V was pared by 6 bases and J by 5 bases, with 16 bases between. The CDR3 runs 14 residues. Germline-derived CDR1 and CDR2 are PRHDT and FYEKMQ (reference sequence). CDR3 region: CASRDTGAGETQYF. The CDR3 DNA reads TGTGCCAGCAGGGATACAGGTGCCGGTGAGACCCAGTACTTC.

This chain joins TRBV20-1 and TRBJ2-5, with D possibly TRBD1 on 6 matching bases. The CDR3 totals 14 residues. Germline V gene lookup returns CDR1 DFQATT and CDR2 SNEGSKA (reference sequence). Between the trimmed V and J ends, which lost 6 bases and 2 bases, there was a span of 16 bases. This chain's CDR3 is CSAGGGMGQETQYF. The DNA for the CDR3 is TGCAGTGCAGGGGGTGGGATGGGACAAGAGACCCAGTACTTC.

This clonotype was counted ten times or more. The chain links TRBV6-1 to TRBJ2-7; the D call may be TRBD1 or TRBD2 (6 bases each). There are 18 residues in the CDR3. Germline V lookup: CDR1 MNHNS, CDR2 SASEGT. The germline V and J ends were trimmed by 5 bases and 3 bases, with 26 bases remaining between them. CDR3 amino acids: CASSHGGGRNYPLYEQYF. The CDR3 nucleotides read TGTGCCAGCAGTCACGGGGGCGGCAGAAACTACCCGCTCTACGAGCAGTACTTC.

This clonotype was recorded at least ten times. This chain uses TRBV7-8 with TRBJ1-5, with a possible D match to TRBD1 (6 bases). With 0 bases removed from V and 5 bases from J, the gap between germline ends came to 11 bases. Germline V gene lookup returns CDR1 SGHVS and CDR2 FQNEAQ. This CDR3 comprises 15 residues. CDR3 region: CASSLAQGMDQPQHF. The CDR3 region has the DNA TGTGCCAGCAGCTTAGCCCAGGGGATGGATCAGCCCCAGCATTTT.

Many counts were recorded for this clonotype. This rearrangement joins TRBV7-8 to TRBJ2-2; 7 nucleotides agree with TRBD2. V lost 1 base, J lost 2 bases, and 4 bases stayed unmatched. Germline CDR1 and CDR2: SGHVS and FQNEAQ. This CDR3 has 16 amino acids. The CDR3 here is CASSLEGLYNTGELFF. DNA for the CDR3: TGTGCCAGCAGCTTAGAGGGACTATACAACACCGGGGAGCTGTTTTTT.

This clonotype was seen many times. The gene calls are TRBV5-5 and TRBJ2-5, with 7 bases matching TRBD1. Germline V gives CDR1 SGHKS, CDR2 YYEKEE (reference sequence). The trim removed 0 bases at V and 4 bases at J, leaving 9 bases unmatched. The CDR3 loop spans 16 amino acids. The CDR3 DNA reads TGTGCCAGCAGCTTGGCCGAAGGGGGCGAGGGAGAGACCCAGTACTTC. Translation: CASSLAEGGEGETQYF.

This clonotype has just a few counts. The CDR3 DNA reads TGTGCCATCAAAGGACAGGGGGTCCACGAGCAGTACTTC. It translates to CAIKGQGVHEQYF. This chain joins TRBV10-3 and TRBJ2-7; TRBD1 agrees at 10 bases. The CDR3 has 13 amino acids. Germline V gene lookup returns CDR1 ENHRY and CDR2 SYGVKD. The V gene end was trimmed by 7 bases and the J gene end by 5 bases; junction bases not matched to a gene: 5.

This clonotype was recorded many times. The CDR3 DNA follows: TGTGCCAGCAGCTTAGGTATAGGGTACGAGCAGTACTTC. Translated, it gives CASSLGIGYEQYF. V is TRBV7-6 and J is TRBJ2-7; no clear D. V dropped 1 base and J dropped 4 bases, with 8 bases sitting between them. Germline V lookup: CDR1 SGHVS, CDR2 FNYEAQ. The CDR3 totals 13 residues.

CDR3 protein: CASSYSKAAGVNEKLFF. The CDR3 DNA is TGTGCCAGCAGTTACTCGAAAGCGGCAGGGGTTAATGAAAAACTGTTTTTT. The J gene is TRBJ1-4, the V gene TRBV6-5; D perhaps matches TRBD1 (6 bases). V was clipped by 0 bases and J by 4 bases, with 15 bases between them. Germline V gives CDR1 MNHEY, CDR2 SVGAGI. The CDR3 contains 17 residues.

This clonotype was counted ten times or more. The chain has TRBV4-1 and TRBJ1-2; 12 nucleotides align to TRBD1. The germline gives CDR1 MGHRA, CDR2 YSYEKL. The CDR3 consists of 15 residues. Trimming cost V 4 bases and J 6 bases; bases outside gene matches: 6. The CDR3 reads CASSLPGQGADGYTF. In DNA form, the CDR3 reads TGCGCCAGCAGCCTCCCGGGACAGGGGGCTGATGGCTACACCTTC.

This clonotype was seen at least ten times. The V call is TRBV11-2, the J call TRBJ1-4; weak D call: TRBD1 (5 bases). CDR3 length: 16 amino acids. V was trimmed by 3 bases and J by 7 bases, leaving 18 bases between them. CDR1 and CDR2 from the germline V gene are SGHAT and FQNNGV. CDR3 DNA sequence: TGTGCCAGCAGCTTCCAGCAAGGGGCGCGGGGTGAAAAACTGTTTTTT. Translated, it gives CASSFQQGARGEKLFF.

Many counts were recorded for this clonotype. The V call is TRBV20-1, the J call TRBJ2-1; D is tentatively TRBD1 or TRBD2 (5 bases each). Deletions cut 8 bases from V and 2 bases from J, with 7 bases between. The V gene's germline CDR1 is DFQATT and CDR2 SNEGSKA (reference sequence). The CDR3 is 11 amino acids. CDR3 sequence: CSWGPYNEQFF. DNA of the CDR3: TGCAGTTGGGGACCCTACAATGAGCAGTTCTTC.

The chain joins TRBV28 to TRBJ1-1, with 7 bases identical to TRBD1. Germline assignment: CDR1 MDHEN and CDR2 SYDVKM. With 2 bases clipped from V and 1 base from J, the junction kept 4 bases outside the gene matches. The CDR3 sequence is 15 residues long. DNA of the CDR3: TGTGCCAGCAGTTTAATATGGACAGGGAACACTGAAGCTTTCTTT. Protein product: CASSLIWTGNTEAFF.

The rearrangement joins TRBV19 to TRBJ2-1; D is possibly TRBD1 (6 bases). The CDR3 totals 16 residues. Germline-derived CDR1 and CDR2 are LNHDA and SQIVND (reference sequence). V shed 3 bases and J shed 0 bases, with 12 bases lying between them. CDR3 in DNA: TGTGCCAGTAGTATGGCAGCGGACAGCTCCTACAATGAGCAGTTCTTC. This sequence encodes CASSMAADSSYNEQFF.

The gene calls are TRBV20-1 and TRBJ2-3; 8 nucleotides align to TRBD2. This CDR3 is built from 15 residues. Germline V gives CDR1 DFQATT, CDR2 SNEGSKA (reference sequence). The V segment lost 5 bases and the J segment 4 bases; nucleotides outside the gene matches: 11. The CDR3 sequence is CSAGPGGGASDTQYF. In DNA form, the CDR3 reads TGCAGTGCTGGCCCGGGGGGGGGGGCGTCAGATACGCAGTATTTT.

The chain links TRBV28 to TRBJ2-5; 7 nucleotides match TRBD1. Losses at the gene ends were 6 bases for V and 5 bases for J; bases not matched to a gene: 9. Germline V gene data show CDR1 as MDHEN and CDR2 as SYDVKM. The CDR3 sequence is 14 residues long. CDR3 protein: CASSRVRGRETQYF. The CDR3 nucleotides are TGTGCCAGCAGCCGCGTGAGGGGGCGGGAGACCCAGTACTTC.

The chain uses TRBV20-1 and TRBJ2-7; 9 bases map to TRBD1. The junction had 5 bases not matched to a gene; V was cut back by 2 bases and J by 6 bases. This CDR3 spans 13 amino acids. Germline CDR1 DFQATT, CDR2 SNEGSKA (reference sequence). The CDR3 is CSARRGTGLEQYF. The CDR3 nucleotides are TGCAGTGCTAGAAGAGGGACAGGGCTCGAGCAGTACTTC.

At least ten counts were recorded for this clonotype. This chain joins TRBV11-1 and TRBJ2-1; D call uncertain. The CDR3 contains 12 residues. Germline assignment: CDR1 SGHAT and CDR2 FQDESV (reference sequence). The V gene lost 7 bases and the J gene lost 2 bases, with 6 bases spanning the gap. The CDR3 is CASNSPYNEQFF. DNA for the CDR3: TGTGCCAGCAACAGCCCCTACAATGAGCAGTTCTTC.

The rearrangement links TRBV15 to TRBJ2-1; perhaps TRBD1 as D (6 bases). The CDR3 has 16 residues. Per germline, CDR1 LNHNV and CDR2 YYDKDF (reference sequence). The germline V and J ends were trimmed by 5 bases and 8 bases, with 22 bases remaining between them. CDR3 DNA: TGTGCCACCAGCCTAACCGGGACACGGTTGAGGGATGAGCAGTTCTTC. Its translation is CATSLTGTRLRDEQFF.

The rearrangement joins TRBV6-1 to TRBJ1-1, with unresolved D. From germline, CDR1 is MNHNS and CDR2 SASEGT. CDR3 length equals 14 residues. V lost 0 bases and J lost 11, with 16 bases in between. In DNA, the CDR3 is TGTGCCAGCAGTGAAGCGGCCCCAGTTGACGAGGCTTTCTTT. Protein sequence: CASSEAAPVDEAFF.

In DNA form, the CDR3 reads TGCAGTGCTAGAGATCACCAGGGGGCGCAGACCCAGTACTTC. This translates into CSARDHQGAQTQYF. The chain carries TRBV20-1 and TRBJ2-5, with 8 bases identical to TRBD1. With 0 bases clipped from V and 6 bases from J, the junction kept 6 bases outside the gene matches. The CDR3 is 14 residues long. CDR1 is DFQATT, CDR2 SNEGSKA, per germline (reference sequence).

This clonotype was seen a handful of times. The chain joins TRBV14 to TRBJ2-1; 11 bases are a match to TRBD2. The CDR3 covers 16 residues. CDR1 SGHDN and CDR2 FVKESK come from the germline V gene. Trimming removed 5 bases from V and 1 base from J; junction bases left unmatched: 4. The chain's CDR3 is CASSKLAGESYNEQFF. The CDR3 bases are TGTGCCAGCAGCAAACTAGCGGGAGAGTCCTACAATGAGCAGTTCTTC. Complete variable domain (other parts from reference TRBV14 and TRBJ2-1): EAGVTQFPSHSVIEKGQTVTLRCDPISGHDNLYWYRRVMGKEIKFLLHFVKESKQDESGMPNNRFLAERTGGTYSTLKVQPAELEDSGVYFCASSKLAGESYNEQFFGPGTRLTVL.

This clonotype appeared a few times. The V call is TRBV12-3 or TRBV12-4, the J call TRBJ1-2; 11 bases line up with TRBD1. V dropped 3 bases and J dropped 6; count of bases not matched to a gene: 6. CDR3 length: 15 amino acids. The CDR3 DNA is TGTGCCAGCAGTTTCGGACAGGGGGCAGGGGATGGCTACACCTTC. As protein: CASSFGQGAGDGYTF.

This clonotype was seen many times. V usage is TRBV10-3 and J usage is TRBJ2-3; 8 bases map to TRBD1. Germline-derived CDR1 and CDR2 are ENHRY and SYGVKD. The CDR3 runs 15 residues. J gave up 0 bases and V 6 bases, and 5 bases lay outside the gene matches. The CDR3 loop is CAIRAGGTSTDTQYF. The CDR3 DNA follows: TGTGCCATCAGGGCAGGGGGCACGAGCACAGATACGCAGTATTTT.

This clonotype appeared a few times. The J gene is TRBJ1-1, the V gene TRBV19; D is unresolved. Germline values: CDR1 LNHDA, CDR2 SQIVND (reference sequence). CDR3 size: 16 residues. Trimming pared 8 bases from V and 0 bases from J, leaving 19 bases between. This CDR3 is CASRSVPVEMNTEAFF. As DNA, the CDR3 is TGTGCCAGTCGATCCGTCCCGGTGGAGATGAACACTGAAGCTTTCTTT.